Listed here are 8 T cell receptor beta chains from one sample, sequenced in a study of T cells in Graves' hyperthyroidism and ophthalmopathy. The TCR beta CDR3 regions underwent amplification using RNA transcripts as the source. The primer set for the first-round RT-PCR of the TCR CDR3 was HTBI. TCRdb re-called the multiplex PCR reads through MiXCR, storing one row per CDR3 protein. The sample yields 550,000 to 800,000 distinct CDR3 sequences, about 18% seen once. Sequenced material: blood. Receptors originate from a man between 50 and 59 years old with Graves' hyperthyroidism.

V and J are TRBV27 and TRBJ2-3, with 10 bases aligning to TRBD2. The CDR3 is 16 amino acids. Germline-derived CDR1 and CDR2 are MNHEY and SMNVEV (reference sequence). V shed 6 bases and J 2 bases; nucleotides not matched to a gene: 8. CDR3 loop: CASSPGLADTTDTQYF. The CDR3 DNA reads TGTGCCAGCAGCCCAGGACTAGCGGACACCACAGATACGCAGTATTTT.

This clonotype was found many times. CDR3 residues: CASSPPREGAYEQYF. CDR3 nucleotide sequence: TGTGCCAGCTCACCTCCGCGGGAGGGGGCCTACGAGCAGTACTTC. The J gene is TRBJ2-7, the V gene TRBV18; 9 bases fit TRBD2. V was clipped by 3 bases and J by 2 bases; unmatched bases: 5. Looked up from germline, CDR1 is KGHSH and CDR2 is LQKENI. The CDR3 spans 15 residues.

This clonotype was picked up many times. V and J are TRBV7-8 and TRBJ2-2; TRBD2 agrees at 13 bases. Germline CDR1 and CDR2: SGHVS and FQNEAQ. Unmatched junction bases numbered 2, after V lost 6 bases and J lost 4 bases. This CDR3 has 15 residues. CDR3 amino acids: CASSGLAGVTGELFF. The CDR3 nucleotides are TGTGCCAGCAGTGGACTAGCGGGAGTCACCGGGGAGCTGTTTTTT.

This clonotype has only a few counts. This sequence joins TRBV28 and TRBJ2-7; D is unresolved. The germline CDR1 and CDR2 sequences are MDHEN and SYDVKM. Trimming cost V 10 bases and J 1 base, with 8 bases left between them. There are 11 residues in the CDR3. CDR3 DNA: TGTGCCACCACAAATTCCTACGAGCAGTACTTC. Residues: CATTNSYEQYF. Drawing the rest from reference TRBV28 and TRBJ2-7, the complete variable domain is DVKVTQSSRYLVKRTGEKVFLECVQDMDHENMFWYRQDPGLGLRLIYFSYDVKMKEKGDIPEGYSVSREKKERFSLILESASTNQTSMYLCATTNSYEQYFGPGTRLTVT.

This clonotype was counted between two and nine times. The rearrangement uses TRBV2 and TRBJ2-7, with D unresolved. There are 12 residues in the CDR3. CDR1 SNHLY and CDR2 FYNNEI come from the germline V gene. The V and J ends lost 6 bases and 4 bases respectively, with 10 bases between them. As DNA, the CDR3 is TGTGCCAGCAGAAAGGAGACTTACGAGCAGTACTTC. This codes for CASRKETYEQYF.

This clonotype was seen only a few times. The junction and the germline gene differ at one end; a read error may be behind it. The chain carries TRBV9 and TRBJ1-1; D ambiguous. The CDR3 sequence is 12 residues long. Germline loops: CDR1 SGDLS, CDR2 YYNGEE. The CDR3 protein is CASSPSQAEAFF. The CDR3 nucleotides are TGCGCCAGCAGCCCGAGCCAGGCTGAAGCTTTCTTT.

The sample holds a few counts of this clonotype. The chain uses TRBV7-2 and TRBJ2-3; 12 bases map to TRBD2. The CDR3 runs to 17 residues. Germline trimming cut 1 base from V and 6 bases from J; bases unmatched to any gene: 8. The germline CDR1 and CDR2 sequences are SGHTA and FQGNSA. CDR3 sequence (DNA): TGTGCCAGCAGCTTAGGGCCTAGCGGGAGGGCCAGTGATACGCAGTATTTT. Protein product: CASSLGPSGRASDTQYF.

The chain recombines TRBV5-4 with TRBJ1-6; possible D gene TRBD1, 5 bases. CDR1 and CDR2 (germline): SGHNT, YYREEE (reference sequence). This CDR3 comprises 15 residues. V was cut by 5 bases and J by 12 bases, with 21 bases left in between. CDR3: CASSPRGRVDGPLHF. In DNA, the CDR3 is TGTGCCAGCAGTCCGAGGGGAAGGGTCGACGGACCCCTCCACTTT.